This TCR beta chain was observed in a study of blood T cell repertoires in COVID-19. Study context: The origin of the acute and convalescent COVID-19 samples was the United States, Italy and Spain. Nucleic acid was either cDNA or gDNA, and it came from T cells, B-cell-depleted T cells, or PBMCs.

Germline lookup yields CDR1 SGHTA and CDR2 FQGNSA. The CDR3 consists of 14 residues. Trimming took off 5 bases at V and 2 bases at J, with 11 bases between the two ends. Original data processing: For nucleated cells, counts were estimated from reference gene primer amplification. The repertoire was sequenced with immunoSEQ multiplex PCR; TCRdb's copy has only in-frame clones and lacks some. The DNA gave D and trimming, while V, J and clone size come from that table. Of approximately 270,000 clones in the sample, approximately 80% are singletons; the top ten hold approximately 9.1%. The TCR sequence derives from an elderly man with acute or convalescent COVID-19. The sequenced sample consisted of peripheral blood. V and J are TRBV7-2 and TRBJ2-3; no reliable D call. Here the CDR3 DNA reads TGTGCCAGCAGCCCCGAGATACTCACAGATACGCAGTATTTT. Protein: CASSPEILTDTQYF.